The rows below give T cell receptor beta chains drawn from one sample of a study of a mutant IDH1 vaccine in newly diagnosed glioma. The assay was immunoSEQ multiplex PCR, and TCRdb's table has in-frame clones only and misses some. The profile covers under 40,000 clones, with more than 65% appearing a single time and just over 15% taken by the ten largest. Their antigens are not known. Sequencing was performed on PBMCs, taken from a glioma patient whose treatment included an IDH1 peptide vaccine. The receptors come from a man in his thirties or forties with glioma. The conserved cysteine and the conserved F or W are not part of the CDR3 here. Each record gives: J gene, CDR3 length, V gene, clone size, CDR3 protein. The size entry is marked missing in some rows and otherwise reads once, few, many or a size class.

TRBJ1-1,13,TRBV5-8,.,ASSLSGRGNTEAF
TRBJ1-2,12,TRBV9,.,ASSPYPINYGYT
TRBJ1-1,12,TRBV7-2,few,ASSLGGVNTEAF
TRBJ2-7,13,TRBV5-4,.,ASSARGGRKNEQY
TRBJ1-2,12,TRBV27,.,ASSSGTGGFGYT
TRBJ1-1,13,TRBV29-1,few,SETWGDTSGSEAF
TRBJ1-2,12,TRBV10-3,.,AISDRVRNYGYT
TRBJ1-2,15,TRBV25-1,.,ASSEGGPDRGLYGYT
TRBJ1-1,10,TRBV29-1,few,SVDVRNTEAF
TRBJ2-2,13,TRBV7-9,.,ASSPRTANTGELF
.,12,TRBV5-1,.,ASSPGQGYYEQY
TRBJ2-7,14,TRBV5-1,.,ASSPETSGGSYEQY
TRBJ1-4,13,TRBV5-8,.,ASSLKQGAGEKLF
TRBJ2-6,13,TRBV4-1,.,ASSFSVTGANVLT
TRBJ2-7,13,TRBV19,.,ASSIWPAGTYEQY
TRBJ2-2,14,TRBV5-6,.,ASQAIGTLNTGELF
TRBJ1-1,10,TRBV5-1,.,ASRDANTEAF
TRBJ2-2,14,TRBV5-1,.,ASSSLLAGGTGELF
TRBJ1-1,13,TRBV9,.,ASSVYGGGNTEAF
TRBJ2-7,12,TRBV7-6,once,ASSLATASYEQY
TRBJ1-1,11,TRBV6-5,few,ASSTNRGTEAF
TRBJ1-2,12,TRBV9,.,ASSVGGQGHGYT
TRBJ2-7,16,TRBV5-1,.,ASSLGLAEKDTPYEQY
TRBJ1-5,10,TRBV6-6,.,ASSFGDQPQH
TRBJ1-2,10,TRBV9,.,ASSGGQYGYT
TRBJ1-3,15,TRBV11-1,.,ASSLIGTDNSGNTIY